This entry lists 31 T cell receptor beta chains sequenced from one sample in a study of blood T cell repertoires in COVID-19. Repertoires were generated with immunoSEQ multiplex PCR, while TCRdb's copy carries only in-frame clones and drops some. The sample has roughly 100,000 clones; around 73% are singletons. The sample comprised peripheral blood. Receptors were obtained from a man aged 60 to 75 with active or convalescent COVID-19.

This chain links TRBV7-3 with TRBJ2-1; maybe TRBD1 (5 bases). The CDR3 spans 16 residues. Germline CDR1 is SGHTA and CDR2 is FQGTGA. Trimming removed 2 bases at V and 2 bases at J, with 13 bases between. The CDR3 DNA sequence: TGTGCCAGCAGCTTAGGGGCAGGGCCAACCTACAATGAGCAGTTCTTC. Translating gives CASSLGAGPTYNEQFF.

Here the CDR3 DNA reads TGTGCCAGCAGCTTAGTGGGGGGCTATGGCTACACCTTC. This codes for CASSLVGGYGYTF. The chain is built from TRBV7-9 and TRBJ1-2; maybe TRBD1 (5 bases). CDR3 length equals 13 residues. Trimming cost V 1 base and J 4 bases, with 7 bases left between them. Germline V gene sequence: CDR1 SEHNR, CDR2 FQNEAQ (reference sequence).

This clone appeared a few times. The J gene is TRBJ1-5, the V gene TRBV28; 7 positions match TRBD1. With V trimmed by 2 bases and J by 7 bases, 8 bases remained unmatched. Germline CDR1 is MDHEN and CDR2 is SYDVKM. CDR3 size: 15 residues. The CDR3 sequence is CASSLGQGGPQPQHF. The CDR3, as DNA: TGTGCCAGCAGTTTAGGGCAGGGGGGTCCCCAGCCCCAGCATTTT.

This chain links TRBV28 with TRBJ2-6; tentative D call: TRBD1 (5 bases). Between the trimmed V and J ends, which lost 5 bases and 2 bases, there was a span of 10 bases. The CDR3 has 15 amino acids. CDR1 is MDHEN, CDR2 SYDVKM, per germline. CDR3 in DNA: TGTGCCAGCAGTGGTCCAGGGCCTGGGGCCAACGTCCTGACTTTC. It yields the protein CASSGPGPGANVLTF.

The chain combines TRBV7-9 with TRBJ1-2; weak D call: TRBD1 (6 bases). Germline V gene sequence: CDR1 SEHNR, CDR2 FQNEAQ (reference sequence). V was shortened by 4 bases and J by 1 base, with 16 bases between the two germline ends. This CDR3 has 16 residues. In DNA form, the CDR3 reads TGTGCCAGCAGCTCCGAGACAGGTCCAGTTAACTATGGCTACACCTTC. It encodes CASSSETGPVNYGYTF.

The rearrangement joins TRBV5-6 to TRBJ1-1; no clear D. The V end was cut by 0 bases, the J end by 8 bases, with 14 bases between. From germline, CDR1 is SGHDT and CDR2 YYEEEE. CDR3 length: 14 amino acids. CDR3 amino acids: CASSLGWQVKEAFF. CDR3 DNA sequence: TGTGCCAGCAGCTTGGGTTGGCAGGTAAAGGAAGCTTTCTTT.

This chain connects TRBV21-1 to TRBJ1-3; the DNA was not compared with TRBD1, the D call given in the table. TRBV21-1 corresponds to a pseudogene. The CDR3 is made up of 18 amino acids. In nucleotides, the CDR3 is TGTGCCAGCAGCAAACGACAGTTCCCCTCGAGCTCTGGAAACACCATATATTTT. It is translated as CASSKRQFPSSSGNTIYF.

The gene calls are TRBV5-1 and TRBJ2-7; the D gene is possibly TRBD1 (6 bases). The CDR3 runs 15 residues. Germline loops: CDR1 SGHRS, CDR2 YFSETQ. Trimming removed 4 bases at V and 5 bases at J, with 19 bases between. In DNA, the CDR3 is TGCGCCAGCAGCCCGAACCTCTCTGGGGGCCACGAGCAGTACTTC. Its protein is CASSPNLSGGHEQYF.

This clone was observed a few times. The rearrangement joins TRBV19 to TRBJ2-7, with D tentatively TRBD1 (6 bases). Trimming removed 6 bases from V and 7 bases from J, with 16 bases in between. Germline V gene lookup returns CDR1 LNHDA and CDR2 SQIVND (reference sequence). The CDR3 is 13 amino acids. The CDR3 loop is CASRGDKTGEQYF. CDR3 nucleotides: TGTGCCAGTAGAGGGGACAAAACGGGGGAGCAGTACTTC.

The gene calls are TRBV27 and TRBJ2-1; weak D call: TRBD2 (5 bases). Germline loops: CDR1 MNHEY, CDR2 SMNVEV (reference sequence). The CDR3 contains 15 residues. The V end was cut by 4 bases, the J end by 5 bases, with 15 bases between. DNA for the CDR3: TGTGCCAGCAGTTCACTAGGGCTCTCGGACAATGAGCAGTTCTTC. This codes for CASSSLGLSDNEQFF.

In DNA, the CDR3 is TGTGCCAGCAGCATACCCGGGACAGTTGAAGCTTTCTTT. Protein sequence: CASSIPGTVEAFF. The chain employs TRBV2 and TRBJ1-1, with TRBD1 matching over 7 bases. CDR3 length equals 13 residues. The germline CDR1 and CDR2 sequences are SNHLY and FYNNEI. The junction had 8 bases not matched to a gene; V was cut back by 6 bases and J by 7 bases.

The rearrangement joins TRBV5-5 to TRBJ2-5, with TRBD1 as a possible D gene (5 bases). Trimming pared 3 bases from V and 0 bases from J, leaving 12 bases between. The CDR3 sequence is 15 residues long. Germline-derived CDR1 and CDR2 are SGHKS and YYEKEE (reference sequence). The CDR3 nucleotides are TGTGCCAGCAGCTCCGTGGCAGGGAACCAAGAGACCCAGTACTTC. Protein sequence: CASSSVAGNQETQYF.

CDR3 residues: CASSLATDRPLHF. The CDR3 bases are TGTGCCAGCAGCTTAGCAACAGACCGACCCCTCCACTTT. This chain uses TRBV7-2 with TRBJ1-6; D gene uncertain. The germline gives CDR1 SGHTA, CDR2 FQGNSA. CDR3 length equals 13 residues. Between the trimmed V and J ends, which lost 0 bases and 12 bases, there was a span of 9 bases.

V and J are TRBV5-8 and TRBJ2-3; TRBD1 is a possible D gene (5 bases). Germline V gene lookup returns CDR1 SGHTS and CDR2 YDEGEE. The CDR3 consists of 14 residues. V lost 6 bases, J lost 0 bases, and 11 bases lay in between. DNA of the CDR3: TGTGCCAGCATGACAGTACTTAGCACAGATACGCAGTATTTT. Translation: CASMTVLSTDTQYF.

This clone has just a few counts. This chain links TRBV7-2 with TRBJ2-5; D ambiguous. This CDR3 is built from 12 residues. V gave up 4 bases and J gave up 0 bases, with 3 bases separating them. Germline V CDR1 and CDR2: SGHTA, FQGNSA. The CDR3 coding sequence is TGTGCCAGCAGCTCGTACCAAGAGACCCAGTACTTC. It is translated as CASSSYQETQYF. Drawing the rest from reference TRBV7-2 and TRBJ2-5, the complete variable domain is GAGVSQSPSNKVTEKGKDVELRCDPISGHTALYWYRQSLGQGLEFLIYFQGNSAPDKSGLPSDRFSAERTGGSVSTLTIQRTQQEDSAVYLCASSSYQETQYFGPGTRLLVL.

Comment on this clone: Mismatch with germline at one junction end may stem from a read error. This chain connects TRBV7-7 to TRBJ2-1, with no clear D. CDR3 length: 13 amino acids. The germline V gene has CDR1 SSHAT and CDR2 FNYEAQ (reference sequence). The CDR3 DNA follows: TGTGCTAGCAGCTTAGCACCGGTCCATGAGCAGTTCTTC. It specifies CASSLAPVHEQFF.

This clone was observed many times. The V gene is TRBV21-1, the J gene TRBJ2-7; the table calls TRBD2, which could not be checked here. TRBV21-1 counts as a pseudogene. CDR3 length equals 15 residues. The CDR3 sequence is CASSPQPGLDNEQYV. Written as DNA, the CDR3 is TGTGCCAGCAGCCCCCAACCGGGACTAGATAACGAGCAGTACGTC.

The J gene is TRBJ2-7, the V gene TRBV6-5; D not resolved. Germline values: CDR1 MNHEY, CDR2 SVGAGI. The CDR3 is 12 residues long. With 6 bases removed from V and 2 bases from J, the gap between germline ends came to 8 bases. CDR3 amino acids: CASRSATYEQYF. The CDR3, as DNA: TGTGCCAGCAGGTCCGCTACCTACGAGCAGTACTTC.

This chain links TRBV18 with TRBJ1-1; unclear D gene. This CDR3 spans 12 amino acids. V lost 6 bases to trimming and J lost 1 base, with 6 bases between them. Germline V lookup: CDR1 KGHSH, CDR2 LQKENI. CDR3 sequence (DNA): TGTGCCAGCTCCGGGTCGAACACTGAAGCTTTCTTT. This gives the protein CASSGSNTEAFF.

V usage is TRBV7-2 and J usage is TRBJ2-5; D not resolved. Germline CDR1 reads SGHTA; CDR2 reads FQGNSA. Trimming cost V 6 bases and J 3 bases, with 14 bases left between them. The CDR3 runs to 14 residues. The CDR3, as DNA: TGTGCCAGCAGTCTTTCCAGTGTAAAAGAGACCCAGTACTTC. Its protein is CASSLSSVKETQYF.

The chain has TRBV7-2 and TRBJ1-5; 7 positions agree with TRBD1. Germline V gives CDR1 SGHTA, CDR2 FQGNSA. The V and J ends lost 6 bases and 4 bases, in that order; junction bases with no gene match: 6. This CDR3 has 14 amino acids. CDR3 nucleotide sequence: TGTGCCAGCAGTCGACAGGGATCAAATCAGCCCCAGCATTTT. Encoded protein: CASSRQGSNQPQHF. The whole variable domain, remainder taken from reference TRBV7-2 and TRBJ1-5, is GAGVSQSPSNKVTEKGKDVELRCDPISGHTALYWYRQSLGQGLEFLIYFQGNSAPDKSGLPSDRFSAERTGGSVSTLTIQRTQQEDSAVYLCASSRQGSNQPQHFGDGTRLSIL.

The V and J genes are TRBV19 and TRBJ2-1, with D unclear. The CDR3 consists of 15 residues. Germline loops: CDR1 LNHDA, CDR2 SQIVND (reference sequence). The germline V and J ends were trimmed by 1 base and 0 bases, with 7 bases remaining between them. CDR3 DNA: TGTGCCAGTAGTATAGGAACGGGCTCCTACAATGAGCAGTTCTTC. This encodes CASSIGTGSYNEQFF. The full variable domain, with the rest looked up from reference TRBV19 and TRBJ2-1, is DGGITQSPKYLFRKEGQNVTLSCEQNLNHDAMYWYRQDPGQGLRLIYYSQIVNDFQKGDIAEGYSVSREKKESFPLTVTSAQKNPTAFYLCASSIGTGSYNEQFFGPGTRLTVL.

This clone came up once. One end of the junction does not line up with germline, which may come from a read error. The chain carries TRBV3-1 (or the pseudogene TRBV3-2) and TRBJ2-1; 9 nucleotides line up with TRBD1. CDR3 length equals 12 residues. Per germline, CDR1 LGHDT and CDR2 YNNKEL (reference sequence). The CDR3 reads CASSQRDRESVF. DNA for the CDR3: TGTGCCAGCAGCCAACGGGACAGGGAAAGTGTCTTC.

The V gene is TRBV5-6, the J gene TRBJ2-7, with 8 bases matching TRBD1. V lost 4 bases to trimming and J lost 5 bases; unmatched junction nucleotides: 11. Per the germline V gene, CDR1 is SGHDT and CDR2 is YYEEEE. CDR3 length equals 15 residues. The CDR3 DNA reads TGTGCCAGCAGCCCCGGACAGGGTATGAGGAACGAGCAGTACTTC. Translated: CASSPGQGMRNEQYF.

A few counts support this clone. The rearrangement links TRBV6-5 to TRBJ1-6; the D gene is possibly TRBD1 (5 bases). Germline values: CDR1 MNHEY, CDR2 SVGAGI. V gave up 5 bases and J gave up 9 bases, with 14 bases separating them. This CDR3 spans 14 amino acids. For the CDR3, the DNA is TGTGCCAGCAGTCCCCAGGGAGGAGGTTCACCCCTCCACTTT. It encodes CASSPQGGGSPLHF.

In this sample, this clone turned up a few times. This rearrangement joins TRBV7-9 to TRBJ1-6; TRBD1 is a possible D gene (5 bases). The CDR3 contains 15 residues. Germline CDR1 SEHNR, CDR2 FQNEAQ (reference sequence). V lost 2 bases to trimming and J lost 5 bases, with 10 bases between them. The CDR3 bases are TGTGCCAGCAGCTTACAAGGGGCGAATAATTCACCCCTCCACTTT. The encoded protein is CASSLQGANNSPLHF.

The CDR3 region is CASSLAGTSGQETQYF. DNA of the CDR3: TGCGCCAGCAGCTTGGCCGGGACTAGCGGGCAAGAGACCCAGTACTTC. The V gene is TRBV5-1, the J gene TRBJ2-5; 12 positions agree with TRBD2. Germline CDR1 SGHRS, CDR2 YFSETQ. V was clipped by 0 bases and J by 2 bases; unmatched bases: 2. This CDR3 is built from 16 residues.

The rearrangement joins TRBV4-1 to TRBJ2-1; D unclear. The CDR3 consists of 17 residues. CDR1 is MGHRA and CDR2 is YSYEKL in the germline V gene. The V gene lost 0 bases and the J gene lost 0 bases, with 12 bases spanning the gap. The CDR3, as DNA: TGCGCCAGCAGCCAAGACAAAATCGGGTTCTCCTACAATGAGCAGTTCTTC. Its protein product is CASSQDKIGFSYNEQFF.

The sample holds a few counts of this clone. J is TRBJ1-5 and V is TRBV28; D might be TRBD1 (6 bases). The V gene lost 5 bases and the J gene lost 3 bases, with 14 bases spanning the gap. Germline V gene sequence: CDR1 MDHEN, CDR2 SYDVKM. CDR3 length equals 15 residues. The CDR3 sequence is CASSTGMGYNQPQHF. For the CDR3, the DNA is TGTGCCAGCAGTACAGGGATGGGTTACAATCAGCCCCAGCATTTT.

The genes are TRBV2 and TRBJ2-7, with D possibly matching TRBD2 (6 bases). Germline lookup yields CDR1 SNHLY and CDR2 FYNNEI. The CDR3 contains 14 residues. The V gene lost 1 base and the J gene lost 10 bases, with 17 bases spanning the gap. The CDR3: CASSEGLGLPAQYV. The CDR3 coding sequence is TGTGCCAGCAGTGAAGGACTAGGGCTCCCGGCACAGTACGTC.

This chain connects TRBV19 to TRBJ2-7; TRBD2 agrees at 7 bases. V was clipped by 6 bases and J by 4 bases; unmatched bases: 9. CDR1 LNHDA and CDR2 SQIVND come from the germline V gene (reference sequence). The CDR3 has 14 amino acids. The CDR3 spells CASRRTSGAYEQYV. CDR3 in DNA: TGTGCCAGTAGGCGGACCAGCGGGGCATACGAGCAGTACGTC.